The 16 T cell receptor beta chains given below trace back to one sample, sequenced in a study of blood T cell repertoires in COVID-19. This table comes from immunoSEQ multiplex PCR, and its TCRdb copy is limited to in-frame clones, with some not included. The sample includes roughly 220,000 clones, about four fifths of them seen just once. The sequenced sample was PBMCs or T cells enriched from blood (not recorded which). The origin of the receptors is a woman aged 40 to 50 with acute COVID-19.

This chain's CDR3 is CASSERQTYNEQFF. The CDR3 coding sequence is TGTGCCAGCAGTGAAAGACAGACATACAATGAGCAGTTCTTC. This chain uses TRBV6-1 with TRBJ2-1; weak D call: TRBD1 (5 bases). V lost 2 bases to trimming and J lost 4 bases, with 9 bases between them. There are 14 residues in the CDR3. Germline V CDR1 and CDR2: MNHNS, SASEGT.

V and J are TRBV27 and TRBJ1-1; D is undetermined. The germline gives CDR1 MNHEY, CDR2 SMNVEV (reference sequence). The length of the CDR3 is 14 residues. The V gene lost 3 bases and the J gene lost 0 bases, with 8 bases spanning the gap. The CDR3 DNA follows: TGTGCCAGCAGTTTGGGAGGGTTGAACACTGAAGCTTTCTTT. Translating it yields CASSLGGLNTEAFF.

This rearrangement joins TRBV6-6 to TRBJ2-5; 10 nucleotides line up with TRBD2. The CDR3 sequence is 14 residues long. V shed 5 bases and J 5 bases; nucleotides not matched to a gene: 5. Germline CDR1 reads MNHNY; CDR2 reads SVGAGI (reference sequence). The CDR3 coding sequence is TGTGCCAGCAGTCCCGGGACTAGCGTTGAGACCCAGTACTTC. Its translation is CASSPGTSVETQYF.

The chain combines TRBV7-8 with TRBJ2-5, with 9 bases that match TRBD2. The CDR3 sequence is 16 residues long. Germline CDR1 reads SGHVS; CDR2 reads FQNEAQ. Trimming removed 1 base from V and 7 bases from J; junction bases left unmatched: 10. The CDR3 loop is CASSLESSGSLGTQYF. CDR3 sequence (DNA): TGTGCCAGCAGCTTAGAAAGTAGCGGGAGTCTAGGGACCCAGTACTTC.

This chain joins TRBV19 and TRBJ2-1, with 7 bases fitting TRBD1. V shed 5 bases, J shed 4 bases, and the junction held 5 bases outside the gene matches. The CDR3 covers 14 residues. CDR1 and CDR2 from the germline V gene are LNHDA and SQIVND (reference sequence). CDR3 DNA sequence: TGTGCCAGTAGTCCAACGACAGGGTACAATGAGCAGTTCTTC. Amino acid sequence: CASSPTTGYNEQFF. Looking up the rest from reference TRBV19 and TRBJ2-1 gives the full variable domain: DGGITQSPKYLFRKEGQNVTLSCEQNLNHDAMYWYRQDPGQGLRLIYYSQIVNDFQKGDIAEGYSVSREKKESFPLTVTSAQKNPTAFYLCASSPTTGYNEQFFGPGTRLTVL.

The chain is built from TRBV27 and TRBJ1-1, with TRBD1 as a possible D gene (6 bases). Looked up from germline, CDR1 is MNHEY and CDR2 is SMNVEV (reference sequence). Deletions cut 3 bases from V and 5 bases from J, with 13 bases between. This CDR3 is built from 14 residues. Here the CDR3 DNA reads TGTGCCAGCAGTTTGTCGGGGGGACATACTGAAGCTTTCTTT. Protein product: CASSLSGGHTEAFF.

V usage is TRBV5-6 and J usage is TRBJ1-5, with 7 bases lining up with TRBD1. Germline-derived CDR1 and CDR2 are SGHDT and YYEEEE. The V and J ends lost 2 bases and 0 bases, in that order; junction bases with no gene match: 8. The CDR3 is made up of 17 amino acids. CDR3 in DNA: TGTGCCAGCAGCTTCAGAGGGGGCTCCCTTAGCAATCAGCCCCAGCATTTT. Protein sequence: CASSFRGGSLSNQPQHF.

The CDR3 DNA sequence: TGCGCCAGCAGCCTGGGGACTAGCGGGGGGGCCATATATACGCAGTATTTT. This gives the protein CASSLGTSGGAIYTQYF. The chain employs TRBV4-1 and TRBJ2-3; 16 bases are shared with TRBD2. The CDR3 extends over 17 amino acids. With V trimmed by 4 bases and J by 7 bases, 8 bases remained unmatched. The V gene's germline CDR1 is MGHRA and CDR2 YSYEKL.

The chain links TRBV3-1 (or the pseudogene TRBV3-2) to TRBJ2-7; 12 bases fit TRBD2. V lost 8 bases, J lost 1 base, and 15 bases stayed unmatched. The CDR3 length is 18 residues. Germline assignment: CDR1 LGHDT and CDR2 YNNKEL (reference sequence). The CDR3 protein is CASQNSPGLAGRSYEQYF. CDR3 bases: TGTGCCAGCCAAAACTCCCCTGGACTAGCGGGACGGTCCTACGAGCAGTACTTC.

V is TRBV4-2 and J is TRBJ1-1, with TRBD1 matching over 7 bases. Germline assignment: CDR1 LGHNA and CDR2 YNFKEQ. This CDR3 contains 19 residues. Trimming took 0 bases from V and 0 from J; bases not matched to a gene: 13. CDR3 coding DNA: TGTGCCAGCAGCCAAGAAGTGAACAGGGGTTATGGAATGAACACTGAAGCTTTCTTT. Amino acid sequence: CASSQEVNRGYGMNTEAFF.

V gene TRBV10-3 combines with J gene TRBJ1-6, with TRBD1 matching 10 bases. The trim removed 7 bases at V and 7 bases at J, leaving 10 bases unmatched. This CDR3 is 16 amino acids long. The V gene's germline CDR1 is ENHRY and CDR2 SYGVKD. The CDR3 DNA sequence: TGTGCCATCATTCCTTTGAGGGGACAGGGGAATTCACCCCTCCACTTT. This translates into CAIIPLRGQGNSPLHF.

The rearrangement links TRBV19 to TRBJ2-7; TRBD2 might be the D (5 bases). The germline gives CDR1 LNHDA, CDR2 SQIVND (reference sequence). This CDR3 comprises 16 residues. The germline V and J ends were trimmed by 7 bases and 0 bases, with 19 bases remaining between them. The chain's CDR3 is CASIGSYAEASYEQYF. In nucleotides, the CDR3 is TGTGCCAGTATTGGGAGCTACGCGGAGGCCTCCTACGAGCAGTACTTC.

For the CDR3, the DNA is TGTGCCAGCAGCCAAAGGTATCGACAGGGCACAGATACGCAGTATTTT. This sequence encodes CASSQRYRQGTDTQYF. The genes are TRBV4-2 and TRBJ2-3; D might be TRBD1 (6 bases). Germline lookup yields CDR1 LGHNA and CDR2 YNFKEQ. The V and J ends lost 2 bases and 1 base respectively, with 13 bases between them. The CDR3 is 16 residues long.

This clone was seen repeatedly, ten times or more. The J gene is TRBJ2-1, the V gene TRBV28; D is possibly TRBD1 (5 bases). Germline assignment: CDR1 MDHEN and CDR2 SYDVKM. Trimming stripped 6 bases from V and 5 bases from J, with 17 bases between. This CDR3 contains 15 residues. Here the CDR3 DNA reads TGTGCCAGCAGCACGACAGCGCCCGACAACAATGAGCAGTTCTTC. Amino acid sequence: CASSTTAPDNNEQFF.

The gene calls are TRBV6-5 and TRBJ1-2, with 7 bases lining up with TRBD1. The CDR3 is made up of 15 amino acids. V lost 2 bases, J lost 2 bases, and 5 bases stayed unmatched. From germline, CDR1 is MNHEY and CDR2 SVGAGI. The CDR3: CASSYPYRGNYGYTF. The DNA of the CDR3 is TGTGCCAGCAGTTACCCGTACAGGGGAAACTATGGCTACACCTTC.

The CDR3, as DNA: TGTGCCAGCAGCTGGGCGACAGGAACCTATAATTCACCCCTCCACTTT. It is translated as CASSWATGTYNSPLHF. J is TRBJ1-6 and V is TRBV5-6; TRBD1 is a possible D gene (6 bases). Germline-derived CDR1 and CDR2 are SGHDT and YYEEEE. The CDR3 loop spans 16 amino acids. Trimming stripped 3 bases from V and 2 bases from J, with 12 bases between.